This T cell receptor (beta chain) was sequenced during a study of T cell responses to AZD1222 COVID-19 vaccine. Points from the study as a whole: Across spike, vaccine-associated CD4 TCRs were found, dominant at 160-218 and 743-854. The number of AZD1222 recipients seropositive at baseline was only five to seven. Repertoire sampling occurred only after the peak T cell response. Reportedly, nearly half the spike-specific TCRs target unmutated variant regions.

Produced via immunoSEQ multiplex PCR; TCRdb's table is partial and in-frame only. The table has 70,000 to 95,000 clones, approximately 88% seen once. Points on this clone: Its antigen is undetermined.

This material consisted of peripheral blood, taken on day 0 of MenACWY control vaccination. The receptor was derived from an adult in good health.

DNA of the CDR3: TGTGCCAGCAGCCCAAGAGGGACGACGGCTTTCTTT. This gives the protein CASSPRGTTAFF. The chain links TRBV3-1 (or the pseudogene TRBV3-2) to TRBJ1-1; D perhaps matches TRBD1 (5 bases). The germline gives CDR1 LGHDT, CDR2 YNNKEL (reference sequence). Deletions cut 4 bases from V and 11 bases from J, with 14 bases between. This CDR3 comprises 12 residues.